This T cell receptor (beta chain) was recorded in a study of shared clonotypes between healthy human individuals. General observations from the study: Generation probabilities of non-shared clonotypes were lower (relative to those shared by all four donors).

Naive CD8 isolation took CD45RO-negative cells positively selected for CCR7 and excluded terminally differentiated effector memory CD45RA+ cells. Researchers ran the assay at a deep level. Study processing details: With immunoSEQ giving junction-only sequences and no quality scores, filtering differed. Assay: immunoSEQ multiplex PCR; the TCRdb copy retains only in-frame clones and omits some. From that table come the V and J calls and clone size; the DNA was used to work out D and trimming. This sample has approximately 590,000 clones, with around 95% found just once. To note about this clone: Its specificity is unknown.

V shed 6 bases and J shed 0 bases, with 12 bases lying between them. From germline, CDR1 is MDHEN and CDR2 SYDVKM. The length of the CDR3 is 15 residues. This clonotype originated in a woman in her twenties or thirties in good health. The chain links TRBV28 to TRBJ1-3; D uncertain. The material sequenced was naive CD8+ T cells sorted from blood. CDR3 nucleotides: TGTGCCAGCAGCGAGACTCATAACTCTGGAAACACCATATATTTT. The encoded protein is CASSETHNSGNTIYF.